What follows is one T cell receptor (beta chain) and its context. There is no known antigen for this receptor. No base quality information exists; no much larger clone differs at one position. These data belong to a study of shared clonotypes between healthy human individuals (dated by TCRdb to between 2020 and 2021). In the study overall: A few men and a couple of women, aged 18 to 49 years, made up the cohort. Per donor, three plates each were used for CD4 naive and CD4 memory, two for CD8 naive, and one for CD8 memory. Blood TCR repertoires of a handful of healthy adults were deeply sequenced to estimate repertoire size and the extent of clonotype sharing between individuals. To increase sequencing depth and limit assay-specific biases, different laboratories used diverse techniques to prepare libraries and sequence TCR repertoires. Each donor's leukapheresis produced roughly between about 0.85 and 10 billion PBMCs.

Healthy HIV-negative adults with no recently reported acute infections or vaccinations were included as donors. Every donor was a Caucasian adult living in Nashville, Tennessee, USA. Magnetic negative selection was used to enrich CD4+ T cells, after which naive cells were positively selected on CD45RA and the negative fraction became the memory subset. After blood collection by leukapheresis, PBMCs were isolated using Ficoll-Histopaque density gradient centrifugation and then cryopreserved in the vapor phase of liquid nitrogen. Analytical flow cytometry was used to check the purity and quantity of each magnetically sorted T cell population. Genomic DNA was isolated from each sorted fraction and quantified by UV absorbance on a Nanodrop 2000c. Reading the germline V gene gives CDR1 MGHRA and CDR2 YSYEKL. CDR3 length: 14 amino acids, cysteine to phenylalanine. Only the CDR3 part of the read is kept: 42 bases, read in frame from the first base. The trim is 4 bases for V and 0 bases for J, with a gap of 7 bases between the germline ends.

TCR CDR3 regions were amplified from genomic DNA by multiplex PCR using the deep immunoSEQ assay. For each cell subset, the extracted genomic DNA was distributed evenly across all wells of several immunoSEQ 96-well plates, and each plate served as one replicate. Each replicate PCR for sorted subsets received roughly 0.2 ug genomic DNA, equal to 28,000 or so T cell genomes. Purified libraries were quantified with a Qubit 3.0 fluorometer, sized on a Bioanalyzer 2100, and re-quantified with the KAPA Library Quantification kit. Each immunoSEQ 96-well plate was sequenced on its own single-read 150-cycle Illumina NextSeq 550 flow cell. The authors' pipeline ran thus. Because the immunoSEQ output held only junctional sequences and lacked quality scores, the filtering could not match the filtering applied to full-length reads. Sequences were annotated with PyIR, a Python wrapper for IgBLAST v1.9, using IMGT germline references to assign V/J genes and CDR3. Reads were filtered out if the reads had weak V/J assignments (E-value above 1e-6), no CDR3, stop codons, out-of-frame junctions, or ambiguous translated residues. A V3J clonotype was defined by an identical inferred V gene, J gene, and CDR3 amino acid sequence. Percentage overlap between repertoires was calculated by dividing the number of shared unique clonotypes by the size of the smaller repertoire. Richness of each repertoire was evaluated using RTK rarefaction, the Chao1 estimator, and Recon v2.1 estimates of unobserved clonotypes. Generation probabilities for all TCRbeta clonotypes obtained by the gDNA method from a handful of donors were computed using OLGA. Here the immuneACCESS table is served through TCRdb, limited to in-frame sequences with V and J called. Missing clones are a known gap in these copies; in checked studies unresolved V genes cover under half, and the rest lacks a known reason. V and J calls plus clone size are reproduced from that table; the DNA served to infer D and trimming. The sample table lists 950,000 to 1,300,000 clones, 65% to 75% of them with a count of one. About 1.5% of the sample comes from the top ten.

Overall study results and their limits: Clonotypes shared by all four sorted-subset donors showed higher generation probabilities than non-shared clonotypes. Pairwise subsampling indicated that sequencing depth was expected to affect the degree of clonotype sharing among donors. Across a handful of donors, roughly 5.4% of naive CD4, approximately 3.6% of naive CD8, 2.3% of memory CD4, and 0.4% to 0.45% of memory CD8 clonotypes were shared. Estimated clonotype richness was generally larger for naive than for memory subsets. Even with the large sequencing depth, rarefaction of the sorted-subset datasets indicated that sequencing was incomplete. Because the study included a small number of donors, the genetic and exposure-history diversity represented was limited. Sampling was restricted to blood, and TCR repertoires in tissue are likely to differ from TCR repertoires in blood.

The receptor comes from a man aged 18 to 29 in good health. The chain is encoded by TRBV4-1 joined to TRBJ1-5; 5 matching bases give a weak D call of TRBD1. Sequencing was performed on memory CD4+ T cells sorted from blood. In the paper's terms, the cell subset or site label means: CD45RA-negative fraction. The CDR3 protein: CASSPRASNQPQHF. The DNA is as follows: TGCGCCAGCAGCCCCAGGGCTAGCAATCAGCCCCAGCATTTT.